This is a list of T cell receptor beta chains from one sample in a study of a mutant IDH1 vaccine in newly diagnosed glioma. Their antigen targets remain unknown. The protocol was immunoSEQ multiplex PCR, while the TCRdb copy is restricted to in-frame clones and leaves out a portion. The sample holds roughly 49,000 clones, approximately 92% seen once. Here the sequenced sample was PBMCs, taken from a glioma patient whose treatment included an IDH1 peptide vaccine. The receptors come from a man aged 45-65 years with glioma. Both conserved end residues are part of each CDR3. The order of the fields is J gene, V gene, CDR3 protein.

TRBJ2-3,TRBV6-5,CASSRPQGDTQYF
TRBJ1-2,TRBV27,CASSGTGKSGGYTF
TRBJ1-4,TRBV5-4,CASSPCWGGVLGLFF
TRBJ1-2,TRBV7-2,CASSLGQGGGYGYTF
TRBJ1-1,TRBV7-9,CASSLGLTEAFF
TRBJ2-7,TRBV11-2,CASSLGRLGGYF
TRBJ1-2,TRBV5-4,CASSLGLNKGGYTF
TRBJ2-1,TRBV5-1,CASSSGGGNEQFF
TRBJ2-3,TRBV7-2,CASSLALGRTDTQYF
TRBJ2-7,TRBV27,CASTPQGGGRGEQYF
TRBJ1-1,TRBV9,CASSGGQGSLNTEAFF
TRBJ1-1,TRBV27,CASRLGQGALSTEAFF
TRBJ2-5,TRBV19,CASSPGGYPPETQYF
TRBJ2-1,TRBV5-1,CASSWGWANEQFF
TRBJ2-2,TRBV27,CASTINRVSNTGELFF
TRBJ2-3,TRBV19,CASSPVRGRGTDTQYF
TRBJ2-1,TRBV5-4,CASSSGTSGGISYNEQFF
TRBJ2-1,TRBV9,CASSVDSGRYNEQFF
TRBJ2-7,TRBV13,CASRVKGLVDEQYF
TRBJ2-7,TRBV19,CASSPGVEQYF
TRBJ1-2,TRBV4-2,CASSQAHQRTGVMYYGYTF
TRBJ1-2,TRBV28,CASGPAGGDGYTF
TRBJ1-1,TRBV2,CASRSQGFGVLAFF
TRBJ2-7,TRBV6-6,CASSYFRGSYEQYF
TRBJ2-2,TRBV7-9,CASSPIEVNTGELFF
TRBJ1-4,TRBV19,CASSNSGTQNEKLFF
TRBJ2-7,TRBV28,CASSGGGRAYEQYF
TRBJ2-6,TRBV6-6,CASREGGSGANVLTF
TRBJ1-5,TRBV30,CAWSLGADKNSNQPQHF
TRBJ1-2,TRBV18,CASSPGLDTFYGYTF
TRBJ2-3,TRBV23-1,CASSPCERMGLGQGSDTQYF
TRBJ2-2,TRBV7-9,CASSFYGTFTGELFF
TRBJ2-5,TRBV27,CASSSTGGDYKETQYF
TRBJ2-7,TRBV7-2,CASSSRQGAVEQYF
TRBJ2-7,TRBV2,CASSDLTASSYEQYF
TRBJ2-5,TRBV28,CASRLADYQETQYF
TRBJ2-7,TRBV4-1,CASSQDWGPPYEQYF
TRBJ2-7,TRBV29-1,CSVVRDTSHEQYF
TRBJ1-4,TRBV6-6,CASSGQGTTNEKLFF
TRBJ2-2,TRBV6-1,CASSELGLRNTGELFF
TRBJ2-2,TRBV28,CASSPQGAGELFF
TRBJ2-3,TRBV5-1,CASSVGQRTDTQYF
TRBJ1-1,TRBV7-6,CASSRQGATEAFF
TRBJ1-4,TRBV27,CASKQGWANEKLFF
TRBJ2-7,TRBV18,CASSPEQENYEQYF
TRBJ1-5,TRBV6-1,CASQGYSNQPQHF
TRBJ1-5,TRBV27,CASSFRTGNQPQHF
TRBJ2-3,TRBV5-1,CASSSRRTGGTDTQYF
TRBJ2-3,TRBV27,CASSLGQGRDTQYF
TRBJ2-7,TRBV15,CATSRGASGLYEQYF
TRBJ1-2,TRBV19,CASSGQANYGYTF
TRBJ1-1,TRBV5-6,CASSKQGTNTEAFF
TRBJ2-2,TRBV9,CASSVGGGENTGELFF
TRBJ2-4,TRBV25-1,CASSKDREDIQYF